The TCR beta chain under discussion was sequenced for a study of CD8 T cells in Susac syndrome (dated 2019 in TCRdb). General notes on the study: The study used repertoire sequencing to test whether antigen drove CD8+ T cell activation and differentiation in Susac syndrome. What the study reported, not specific to this receptor: The number of individuals in the TCR sequencing and HLA analysis was acknowledged as relatively small.

A note on this clonotype: Its cognate antigen has yet to be identified. No base quality values were provided; no much bigger clone lies one nucleotide off.

RNA was extracted with the RNeasy kit and about 0.5 to 1 ug was reverse transcribed using random hexamers. TCR beta CDR3 regions were amplified with the immunoSEQ multiplex PCR assay covering 54 Vbeta and 13 Jbeta segments. Bias from PCR amplification was corrected by using a synthetic template baseline for primer optimization and for computational correction. Regarding the original processing steps: Reads were annotated to V, D and J genes per IMGT and analyzed with immunoSEQ Analyzer, keeping only productive sequences. Clonality was calculated as one minus the Shannon entropy normalized by log2 of the number of productive unique sequences. Public and private clones were assessed among the 100 most prevalent clones of each patient and control. Susac-specific clones were defined as absent from healthy and MS cohorts, over a thousand published viral clones and other ImmuneACCESS disease sequences. TCRdb reworked the public reads: Q25 trimming with fastp, MiXCR clone assembly, productive beta chains retained. Each CDR3 protein gets just one entry, which takes the most common genes and DNA from the rows behind it. These V and J calls originate from TCRdb's pipeline instead of the authors' own analysis. The sample has about 200,000 distinct CDR3 sequences on record, roughly 94% of them singletons. The leading ten clones occupy approximately 0.094% of the sample.

For CDR1 and CDR2, the germline V gene lists SQVTM and ANQGSEA. Deletion took 6 bases off V and 5 bases off J, with a span of 16 bases between the germline ends. Counted from cysteine to phenylalanine, this CDR3 has 13 amino acids. The only DNA kept is the CDR3, 39 bases in frame from the first base. High-throughput TCR beta sequencing profiled peripheral blood CD8+ and CD4+ T cells from healthy donors, Susac syndrome patients and multiple sclerosis patients. The healthy donors served as controls matched for age and sex. Bulk CD8+ and CD4+ T cells were purified magnetically by negative isolation, whereas CD8+ TEMRA cells were enriched by FACS. Blood was drawn into EDTA tubes, processed within 24 hours, and PBMCs were isolated by density gradient centrifugation. PBMCs intended for TCR sequencing were cryopreserved in liquid nitrogen and thawed later in a water bath at 37 degrees C. Purity of sorted or isolated CD4+, CD8+ and CD8+ TEMRA cells was at least 90%.

The origin of this receptor is a human donor in good health. Recombination joined TRBV29-1 with TRBJ1-2; tentative D gene TRBD1, with 6 bases matching. The specimen sequenced was CD4+ T cells from PBMCs. The CDR3 amino acid sequence is: CSVSPGQAYGYTF. The nucleotides are TGCAGCGTGTCCCCGGGACAAGCTTATGGCTACACCTTC.